This TCR beta chain came from a study of early T cells in non-severe SARS-CoV-2 infection. About the research overall: Sequencing used unsorted whole-blood bulk RNA, so chains lack pairing. Points from the study as a whole: Sequences matched to VDJdb favored anti-spike CD8 responses, while private and CD4 specificities were missed.

Individual cDNA molecules were tagged with unique molecular identifiers. Each CDR3 protein gets one entry after TCRdb re-called the 5' RACE reads with MiXCR. The sample carries more than 60,000 distinct CDR3 sequences, 4.9% recorded once. V lost 3 bases and J 3 bases, leaving 15 bases between the germline ends. This CDR3 has 15 amino acids. Concerning this clonotype: The antigen is undetermined.

This rearrangement joins TRBV12-3 or TRBV12-4 to TRBJ2-7, with a weak D call TRBD2 (5 bases). Sequencing used whole blood. This receptor was obtained from an adult who was a healthcare worker with PCR-confirmed SARS-CoV-2 infection or an uninfected control (not recorded which). The CDR3 DNA follows: TGTGCCAGCAGTTTCTTTGCGGGTGGAGTCTACGAGCAGTACTTC. The encoded protein is CASSFFAGGVYEQYF.